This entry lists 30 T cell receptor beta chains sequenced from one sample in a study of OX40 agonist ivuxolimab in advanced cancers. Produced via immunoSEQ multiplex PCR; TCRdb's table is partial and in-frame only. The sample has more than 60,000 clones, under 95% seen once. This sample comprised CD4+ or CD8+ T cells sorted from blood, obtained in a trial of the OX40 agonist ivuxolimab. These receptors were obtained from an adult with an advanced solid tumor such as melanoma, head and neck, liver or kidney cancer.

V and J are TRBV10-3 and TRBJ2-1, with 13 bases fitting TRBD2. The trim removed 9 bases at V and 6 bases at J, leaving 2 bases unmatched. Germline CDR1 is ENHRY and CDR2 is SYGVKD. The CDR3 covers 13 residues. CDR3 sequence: CAIGTSGVNEQFF. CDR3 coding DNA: TGTGCCATAGGGACTAGCGGGGTCAATGAGCAGTTCTTC.

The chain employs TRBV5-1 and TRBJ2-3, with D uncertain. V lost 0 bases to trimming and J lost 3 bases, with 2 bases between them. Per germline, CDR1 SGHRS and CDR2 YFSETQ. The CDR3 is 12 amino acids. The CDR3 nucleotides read TGCGCCAGCAGCTTGGAGACAGATACGCAGTATTTT. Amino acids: CASSLETDTQYF.

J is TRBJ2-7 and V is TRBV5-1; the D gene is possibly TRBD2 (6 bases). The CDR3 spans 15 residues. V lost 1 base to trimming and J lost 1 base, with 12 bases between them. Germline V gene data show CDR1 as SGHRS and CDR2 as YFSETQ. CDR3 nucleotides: TGCGCCAGCAGCTTGACTAGCACTTATTCCTACGAGCAGTACTTC. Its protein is CASSLTSTYSYEQYF.

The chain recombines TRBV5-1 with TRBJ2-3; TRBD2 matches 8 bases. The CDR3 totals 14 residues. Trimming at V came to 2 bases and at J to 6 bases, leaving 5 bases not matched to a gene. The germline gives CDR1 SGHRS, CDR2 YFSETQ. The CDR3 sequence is CASSFGAGDDTQYF. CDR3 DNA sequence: TGCGCCAGCAGCTTTGGAGCGGGGGACGATACGCAGTATTTT.

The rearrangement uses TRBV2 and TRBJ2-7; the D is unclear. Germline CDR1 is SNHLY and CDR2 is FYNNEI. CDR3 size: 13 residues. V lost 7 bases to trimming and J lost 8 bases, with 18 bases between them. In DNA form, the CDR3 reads TGTGCCAGCACAAGAGGCTGGGATTCGCAGCAGTACTTC. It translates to CASTRGWDSQQYF.

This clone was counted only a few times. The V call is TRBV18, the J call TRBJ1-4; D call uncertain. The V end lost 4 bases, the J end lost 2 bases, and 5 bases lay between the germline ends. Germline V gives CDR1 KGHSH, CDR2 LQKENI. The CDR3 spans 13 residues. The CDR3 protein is CASSQPTNEKLFF. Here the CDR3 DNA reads TGTGCCAGCTCACAGCCTACTAATGAAAAACTGTTTTTT.

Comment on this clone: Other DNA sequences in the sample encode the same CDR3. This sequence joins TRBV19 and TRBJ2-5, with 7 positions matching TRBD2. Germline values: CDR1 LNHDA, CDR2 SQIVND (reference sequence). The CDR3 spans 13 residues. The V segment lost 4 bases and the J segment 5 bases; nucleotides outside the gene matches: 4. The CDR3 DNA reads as TGTGCCAGTAGTAGGACTAGTTCGGAGACCCAGTACTTC. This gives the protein CASSRTSSETQYF.

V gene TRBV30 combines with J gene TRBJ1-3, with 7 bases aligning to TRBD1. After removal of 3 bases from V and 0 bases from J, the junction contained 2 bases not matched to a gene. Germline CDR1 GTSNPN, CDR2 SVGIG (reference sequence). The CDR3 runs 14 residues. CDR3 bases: TGTGCCTGGAGCGACAGGGCCTCTGGAAACACCATATATTTT. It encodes CAWSDRASGNTIYF. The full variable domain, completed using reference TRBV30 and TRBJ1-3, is SQTIHQWPATLVQPVGSPLSLECTVEGTSNPNLYWYRQAAGRGLQLLFYSVGIGQISSEVPQNLSASRPQDRQFILSSKKLLLSDSGFYLCAWSDRASGNTIYFGEGSWLTVV.

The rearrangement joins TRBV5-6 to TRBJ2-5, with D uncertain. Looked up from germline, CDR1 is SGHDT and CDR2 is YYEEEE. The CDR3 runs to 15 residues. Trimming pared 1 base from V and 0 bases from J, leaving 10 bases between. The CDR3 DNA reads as TGTGCCAGCAGCTTGTTATCTATCTACCAAGAGACCCAGTACTTC. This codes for CASSLLSIYQETQYF. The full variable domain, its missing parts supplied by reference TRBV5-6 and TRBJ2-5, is DAGVTQSPTHLIKTRGQQVTLRCSPKSGHDTVSWYQQALGQGPQFIFQYYEEEERQRGNFPDRFSGHQFPNYSSELNVNALLLGDSALYLCASSLLSIYQETQYFGPGTRLLVL.

This CDR3 is CASSQTRPTDTQYF. CDR3 in DNA: TGTGCCAGCAGCCAAACTCGACCCACAGATACGCAGTATTTT. The rearrangement joins TRBV14 to TRBJ2-3; D gene uncertain. Trimming removed 2 bases at V and 2 bases at J, with 8 bases between. This CDR3 region has 14 residues. CDR1 and CDR2 (germline): SGHDN, FVKESK.

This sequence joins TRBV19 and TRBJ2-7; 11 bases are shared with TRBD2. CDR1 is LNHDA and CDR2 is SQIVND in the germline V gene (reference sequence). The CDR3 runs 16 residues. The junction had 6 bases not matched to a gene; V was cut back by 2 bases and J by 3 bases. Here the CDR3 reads CASSILATSGNYEQYF. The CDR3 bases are TGTGCCAGTAGTATATTGGCGACTAGCGGGAACTACGAGCAGTACTTC.

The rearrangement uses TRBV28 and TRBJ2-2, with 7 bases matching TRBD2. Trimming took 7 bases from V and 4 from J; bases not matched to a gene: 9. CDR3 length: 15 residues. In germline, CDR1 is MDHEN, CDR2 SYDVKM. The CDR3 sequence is CASTSGGEGTGELFF. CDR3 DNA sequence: TGTGCCAGCACCTCAGGAGGGGAGGGCACCGGGGAGCTGTTTTTT. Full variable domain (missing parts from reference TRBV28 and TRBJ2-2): DVKVTQSSRYLVKRTGEKVFLECVQDMDHENMFWYRQDPGLGLRLIYFSYDVKMKEKGDIPEGYSVSREKKERFSLILESASTNQTSMYLCASTSGGEGTGELFFGEGSRLTVL.

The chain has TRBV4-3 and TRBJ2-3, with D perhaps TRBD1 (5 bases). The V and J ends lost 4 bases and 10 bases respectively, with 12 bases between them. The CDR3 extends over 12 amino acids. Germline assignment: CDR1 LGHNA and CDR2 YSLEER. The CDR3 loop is CASSLQGGSQYF. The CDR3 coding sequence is TGCGCCAGCAGCCTCCAGGGTGGTTCGCAGTATTTT.

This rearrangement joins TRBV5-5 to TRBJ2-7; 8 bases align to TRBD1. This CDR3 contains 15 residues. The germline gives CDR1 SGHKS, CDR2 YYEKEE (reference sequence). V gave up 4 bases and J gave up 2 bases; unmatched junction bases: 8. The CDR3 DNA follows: TGTGCCAGCAGCCCGGGACAGGCCCCTACCTACGAGCAGTACTTC. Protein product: CASSPGQAPTYEQYF.

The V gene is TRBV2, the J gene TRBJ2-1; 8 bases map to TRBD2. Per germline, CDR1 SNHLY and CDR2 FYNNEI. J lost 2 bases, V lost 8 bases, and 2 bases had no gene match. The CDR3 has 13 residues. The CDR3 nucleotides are TGTGCCAGCCTAGCGGGTCCCTACAATGAGCAGTTCTTC. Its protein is CASLAGPYNEQFF.

The chain's CDR3 is CASSFGQGPGYEQYF. The CDR3 coding sequence is TGCGCCAGCAGCTTCGGACAGGGGCCGGGCTACGAGCAGTACTTC. The genes are TRBV5-1 and TRBJ2-7; 9 bases match TRBD1. Trimming cost V 2 bases and J 3 bases; bases outside gene matches: 6. Germline V gene lookup returns CDR1 SGHRS and CDR2 YFSETQ. The CDR3 is made up of 15 amino acids.

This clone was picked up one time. The CDR3 sequence: CASSLDSGTSERSQETQYF. CDR3 nucleotide sequence: TGTGCCAGCAGCTTAGATTCGGGAACGAGCGAGAGATCCCAAGAGACCCAGTACTTC. V gene TRBV11-2 combines with J gene TRBJ2-5, with D perhaps matching TRBD2 (5 bases). The CDR3 is made up of 19 amino acids. Per germline, CDR1 SGHAT and CDR2 FQNNGV. V lost 0 bases to trimming and J lost 1 base, with 21 bases between them.

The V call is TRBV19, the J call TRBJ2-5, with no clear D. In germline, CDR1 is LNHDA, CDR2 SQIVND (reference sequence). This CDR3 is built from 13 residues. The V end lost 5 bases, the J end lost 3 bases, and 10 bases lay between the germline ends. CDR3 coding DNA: TGTGCCAGTAGTCCTTGGACCGAAGAGACCCAGTACTTC. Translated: CASSPWTEETQYF.

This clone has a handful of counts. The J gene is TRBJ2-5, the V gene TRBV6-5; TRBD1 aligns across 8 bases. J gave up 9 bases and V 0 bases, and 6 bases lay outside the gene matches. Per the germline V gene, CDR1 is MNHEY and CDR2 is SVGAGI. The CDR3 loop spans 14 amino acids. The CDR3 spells CASSYSRGRGAQYF. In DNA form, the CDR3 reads TGTGCCAGCAGTTACTCCAGGGGGCGCGGGGCCCAGTACTTC.

CDR3 nucleotides: TGCGCCAGCAGCCAGACAGGGGAAGAGACCCAGTACTTC. Translation: CASSQTGEETQYF. The V and J genes are TRBV5-1 and TRBJ2-5, with 8 bases that match TRBD1. V was pared by 4 bases and J by 3 bases, with 2 bases of the junction left unmatched. Looked up from germline, CDR1 is SGHRS and CDR2 is YFSETQ. The CDR3 has 13 amino acids.

The CDR3, as DNA: TGTGCCAGCACTTTAGACGCATTGAACACTGAAGCTTTCTTT. It translates to CASTLDALNTEAFF. This chain links TRBV6-5 with TRBJ1-1, with D uncertain. Germline V gene lookup returns CDR1 MNHEY and CDR2 SVGAGI. The CDR3 is 14 amino acids. Trimming left V 7 bases short and J 0 bases short, with 12 bases between.

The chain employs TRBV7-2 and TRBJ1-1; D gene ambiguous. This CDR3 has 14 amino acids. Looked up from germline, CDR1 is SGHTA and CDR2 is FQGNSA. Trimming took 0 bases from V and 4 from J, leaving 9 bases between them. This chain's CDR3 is CASSLARAVTEAFF. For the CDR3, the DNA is TGTGCCAGCAGCTTAGCGCGGGCAGTCACTGAAGCTTTCTTT. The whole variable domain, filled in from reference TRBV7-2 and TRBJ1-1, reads GAGVSQSPSNKVTEKGKDVELRCDPISGHTALYWYRQSLGQGLEFLIYFQGNSAPDKSGLPSDRFSAERTGGSVSTLTIQRTQQEDSAVYLCASSLARAVTEAFFGQGTRLTVV.

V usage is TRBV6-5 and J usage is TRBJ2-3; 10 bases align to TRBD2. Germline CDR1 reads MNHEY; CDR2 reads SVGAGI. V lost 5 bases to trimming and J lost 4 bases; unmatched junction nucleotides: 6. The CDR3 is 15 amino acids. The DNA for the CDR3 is TGTGCCAGCAGTAATAAGCGGGGGGGCGCAGATACGCAGTATTTT. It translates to CASSNKRGGADTQYF.

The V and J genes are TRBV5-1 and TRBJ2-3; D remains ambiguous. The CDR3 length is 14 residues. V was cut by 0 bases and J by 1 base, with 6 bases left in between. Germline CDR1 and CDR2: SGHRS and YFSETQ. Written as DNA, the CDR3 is TGCGCCAGCAGCTTGGACGGGCGCACAGATACGCAGTATTTT. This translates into CASSLDGRTDTQYF.

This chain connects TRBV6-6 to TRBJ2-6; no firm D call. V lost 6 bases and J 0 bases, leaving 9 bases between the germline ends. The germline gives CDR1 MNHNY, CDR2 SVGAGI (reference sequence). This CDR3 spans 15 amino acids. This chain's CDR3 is CASSRLNSGANVLTF. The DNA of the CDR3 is TGTGCCAGCAGCCGGCTTAACTCTGGGGCCAACGTCCTGACTTTC.

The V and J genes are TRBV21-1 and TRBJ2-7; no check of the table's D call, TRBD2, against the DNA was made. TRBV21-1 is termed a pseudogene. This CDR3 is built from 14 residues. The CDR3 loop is CASSSGTSSGEQYF. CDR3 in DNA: TGTGCCAGCAGCTCCGGGACTAGCTCCGGCGAGCAGTACTTC.

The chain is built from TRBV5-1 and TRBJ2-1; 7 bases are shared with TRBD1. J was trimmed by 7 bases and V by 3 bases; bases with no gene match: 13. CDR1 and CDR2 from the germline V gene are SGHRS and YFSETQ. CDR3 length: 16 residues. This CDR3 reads CASSSSDRARGNEQFF. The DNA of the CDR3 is TGCGCCAGCAGCTCTTCAGACAGGGCTCGGGGTAATGAGCAGTTCTTC.

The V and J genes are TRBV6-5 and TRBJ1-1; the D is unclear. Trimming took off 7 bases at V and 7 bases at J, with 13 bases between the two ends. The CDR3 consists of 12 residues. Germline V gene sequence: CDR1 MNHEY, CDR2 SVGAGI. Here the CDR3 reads CASTSVGGEAFF. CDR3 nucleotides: TGTGCCAGCACTTCGGTCGGCGGTGAAGCTTTCTTT.

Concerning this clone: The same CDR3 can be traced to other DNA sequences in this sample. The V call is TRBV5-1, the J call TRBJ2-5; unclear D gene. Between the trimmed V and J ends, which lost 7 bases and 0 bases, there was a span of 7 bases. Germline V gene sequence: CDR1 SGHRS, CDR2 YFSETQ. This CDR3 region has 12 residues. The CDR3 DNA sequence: TGCGCCAGCTCCTCCAACCAAGAGACCCAGTACTTC. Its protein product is CASSSNQETQYF. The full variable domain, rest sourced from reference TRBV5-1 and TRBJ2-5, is KAGVTQTPRYLIKTRGQQVTLSCSPISGHRSVSWYQQTPGQGLQFLFEYFSETQRNKGNFPGRFSGRQFSNSRSEMNVSTLELGDSALYLCASSSNQETQYFGPGTRLLVL.

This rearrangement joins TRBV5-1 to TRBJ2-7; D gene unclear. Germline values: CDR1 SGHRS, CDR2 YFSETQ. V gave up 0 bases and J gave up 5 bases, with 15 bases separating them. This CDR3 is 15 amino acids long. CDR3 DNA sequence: TGCGCCAGCAGCTTGGAGGCAGGTCGGGCCGACGAGCAGTACTTC. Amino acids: CASSLEAGRADEQYF.